This passage covers 6 T cell receptor beta chains from one sample sequenced in a study of beta chain features in type 1 diabetes. Reverse transcription of all isolated RNA meant that expressed TCRB transcripts were sequenced. Measured with immunoSEQ multiplex PCR; TCRdb has only the in-frame clones, and not every one. The sample includes 900,000 or so clones, roughly 15% seen only once; the top ten take around 0.02%. The sequencing sample was made of naive CD4+ T cells from blood. Every receptor here comes from a woman aged 18-35 years in good health.

There are a few counts of this clone. V usage is TRBV4-1 and J usage is TRBJ2-6; no definite D call. Germline V gives CDR1 MGHRA, CDR2 YSYEKL. CDR3 length: 16 amino acids. The V and J ends lost 4 bases and 2 bases respectively, with 12 bases between them. The CDR3 sequence is CASSPTALTGANVLTF. The CDR3 DNA is TGCGCCAGCAGCCCGACGGCCCTAACTGGGGCCAACGTCCTGACTTTC.

Only one count was recorded for this clone. V usage is TRBV5-6 and J usage is TRBJ1-5; D is possibly TRBD1 (6 bases). CDR3 size: 14 residues. The V gene's germline CDR1 is SGHDT and CDR2 YYEEEE. The ends were cut back, 4 bases at V and 7 bases at J, with 15 bases in the middle. The CDR3 DNA reads TGTGCCAGCAGCAAGGGACAATTACCACAGCCCCAGCATTTT. It is translated as CASSKGQLPQPQHF. Drawing the rest from reference TRBV5-6 and TRBJ1-5, the complete variable domain is DAGVTQSPTHLIKTRGQQVTLRCSPKSGHDTVSWYQQALGQGPQFIFQYYEEEERQRGNFPDRFSGHQFPNYSSELNVNALLLGDSALYLCASSKGQLPQPQHFGDGTRLSIL.

The chain joins TRBV18 to TRBJ2-3, with 7 bases identical to TRBD2. Germline V gene data show CDR1 as KGHSH and CDR2 as LQKENI. This CDR3 comprises 15 residues. V was clipped by 0 bases and J by 3 bases; unmatched bases: 3. CDR3: CASSPPGLLTDTQYF. The CDR3 region has the DNA TGTGCCAGCTCACCACCGGGACTACTAACAGATACGCAGTATTTT.

This clone was observed once. The rearrangement uses TRBV4-1 and TRBJ1-5; TRBD1 matches at 8 bases. CDR1 is MGHRA, CDR2 YSYEKL, per germline. V gave up 1 base and J gave up 5 bases; unmatched junction bases: 10. This CDR3 region has 17 residues. This chain's CDR3 is CASSQVFATGVHQPQHF. The DNA for the CDR3 is TGCGCCAGCAGCCAAGTTTTCGCGACAGGGGTCCATCAGCCCCAGCATTTT.

This chain connects TRBV28 to TRBJ1-2; D gene uncertain. This CDR3 contains 10 residues. V gave up 8 bases and J gave up 8 bases, with 9 bases separating them. Looked up from germline, CDR1 is MDHEN and CDR2 is SYDVKM. CDR3 protein: CASGRGGYTF. The CDR3 DNA reads as TGTGCCAGCGGACGCGGGGGCTACACCTTC.

This clone has a handful of counts. A much larger clone lies a single base off, so this may be a read error. Other DNA sequences within the sample encode an identical CDR3. V is TRBV5-6 and J is TRBJ2-3; 7 bases are a match to TRBD2. The germline V gene encodes CDR1 SGHDT and CDR2 YYEEEE. Trimming cost V 4 bases and J 1 base; bases outside gene matches: 0. The length of the CDR3 is 13 residues. The CDR3: CASSLAGTDTQYF. The CDR3 nucleotides read TGTGCCAGCAGCCTAGCGGGCACAGATACGCAGTATTTT. The complete variable domain, with remaining parts taken from reference TRBV5-6 and TRBJ2-3, reads DAGVTQSPTHLIKTRGQQVTLRCSPKSGHDTVSWYQQALGQGPQFIFQYYEEEERQRGNFPDRFSGHQFPNYSSELNVNALLLGDSALYLCASSLAGTDTQYFGPGTRLTVL.